Sequencing of this T cell receptor beta chain was carried out in a study of long-term antiretroviral therapy in people with HIV. V was clipped by 5 bases and J by 3 bases, with 7 bases between them. CDR1 is DFQATT and CDR2 is SNEGSKA in the germline V gene (reference sequence). The CDR3 has 11 amino acids. Sequencing relied on immunoSEQ assay v3.0, run at survey level. The method was immunoSEQ multiplex PCR; TCRdb's version includes in-frame clones alone and lacks a portion of them. The data show 25,000 to 40,000 clones, around 97% seen once. The sample in question was unsorted PBMCs, obtained 7.6 years after starting antiretroviral therapy. The rearrangement links TRBV20-1 to TRBJ1-1; D is unresolved. This TCR was recovered from a man younger than 40 with HIV. In nucleotides, the CDR3 is TGCAGTGCTCCGTCAGACACTGAAGCTTTCTTT. Translating gives CSAPSDTEAFF.